This T cell receptor beta chain comes out of a study of control samples from healthy donors and cancer patients. Measured with immunoSEQ multiplex PCR; TCRdb has only the in-frame clones, and not every one. Among some 140,000 clones, around nine tenths were seen once, and the ten largest hold approximately 10%. CDR3 length: 15 amino acids. Trimming took off 0 bases at V and 2 bases at J, with 11 bases between the two ends. CDR1 and CDR2 from the germline V gene are SGHDT and YYEEEE. This TCR came from a man aged 30 to 45 in good health. This chain joins TRBV5-6 and TRBJ2-5; D remains ambiguous. The sequenced sample was blood. CDR3 protein: CASSLGLGVQETQYF. CDR3 DNA sequence: TGTGCCAGCAGCTTGGGATTGGGTGTTCAAGAGACCCAGTACTTC.